The rows below give T cell receptor beta chains drawn from one sample of a study of T cell repertoires in cytomegalovirus infection. Via MiXCR, TCRdb re-called the reads, giving one row per CDR3 protein. The data show 290,000 or so distinct CDR3 sequences, about 8.8% seen once. Sequenced: PBMCs. Receptor source: a human donor in good health (CMV status not recorded). Some clones in this sample may be carry-over from other donors' samples. The conserved cysteine and the conserved F or W are not part of the CDR3 here.

j_call v_call cdr3_aa
TRBJ2-1 TRBV3-1 ASSQVLLGGGGNEQF
TRBJ2-1 TRBV29-1 SVIVGRKGNEQF
TRBJ2-4 TRBV6-2/TRBV6-3 ASSYDSGGGKNIQY
TRBJ1-5 TRBV15 ATSILRNQPQH
TRBJ2-7 TRBV29-1 SVAGTGGSYEQY
TRBJ1-2 TRBV10-3 ATGPGSMNYGYT
TRBJ1-2 TRBV7-2 ASSIIQGASGYT
TRBJ1-3 TRBV23-1 AGGQGVNTIY
TRBJ2-6 TRBV4-2 ASSQDGWGRSGANVLT
TRBJ2-7 TRBV7-2 ASSLEGRLAYEQY
TRBJ1-6 TRBV20-1 SASGQQGTGSPLH
TRBJ1-6 TRBV18 ASSPTQGFNSPLH
TRBJ1-6 TRBV3-1 ASSLSDRENSPLH
TRBJ2-3 TRBV28 ASSFPVTGSDTQY
TRBJ1-2 TRBV7-8 ASSFGTGLIYGYT
TRBJ1-6 TRBV28 ASSSPYSPLH
TRBJ2-1 TRBV20-1 SARGLAVEQF
TRBJ2-1 TRBV20-1 SAREGGNSENEQF
TRBJ2-2 TRBV7-3 ASSLGVPGTGELF
TRBJ2-1 TRBV7-2 ASSPDLGLAGWDEQF
TRBJ2-6 TRBV7-9 ASSLQTTGANVLT
TRBJ1-3 TRBV28 ASSLSRGSSGNTIY
TRBJ2-7 TRBV18 ATRGAGPYEQY
TRBJ2-1 TRBV7-2 ASSSTLYRTPTSGGGNEQF
TRBJ2-6 TRBV5-5 ASSYTQGSGANVLT
TRBJ1-2 TRBV19 ASSILLRTAHQGYT
TRBJ2-1 TRBV24-1 ATSDLTSGGALDNEQF
TRBJ2-1 TRBV5-1 ASSLGDTGSEQF
TRBJ1-1 TRBV29-1 SAQTDRAEAF
TRBJ2-3 TRBV5-1 ASSPNGGQGADTQY
TRBJ2-1 TRBV7-9 ASSHPAGSNEQF
TRBJ2-5 TRBV12-3/TRBV12-4 ASSHEDRRETQY
TRBJ2-2 TRBV20-1 SARGGSGGATGELF
TRBJ2-1 TRBV7-9 ASLPPGFGSYNEQF
TRBJ1-6 TRBV18 ASFGRGNSPLH
TRBJ2-1 TRBV10-3 AIRQTSGGHNEQF
TRBJ1-1 TRBV7-9 ASSLAGTEAF
TRBJ2-3 TRBV12-3/TRBV12-4 ASSWGEGTDTQY
TRBJ1-1 TRBV3-1 ASSQGHVNTEAF
TRBJ2-5 TRBV14 ASSQDIRETQY
TRBJ2-2 TRBV2 ASSPQGYTGELF
TRBJ2-5 TRBV14 ASSQVDASGDKKTQY
TRBJ2-2 TRBV29-1 SAVVPPNTGELF
TRBJ1-5 TRBV7-8 ASSLRSLNQPQH
TRBJ2-3 TRBV6-2/TRBV6-3 ASSYGQGVTDTQY
TRBJ2-7 TRBV10-3 AISRTESYEQY
TRBJ1-2 TRBV28 ASSFGDRNEGYT
TRBJ2-1 TRBV2 ASSVDNHSYNEQF
TRBJ1-3 TRBV4-2 ASSQTSTGNTIY
TRBJ1-1 TRBV7-2 ASSLKQQTWVNTEAF
TRBJ2-5 TRBV20-1 SASFWGPQETQY
TRBJ1-1 TRBV15 ATSRERAWAEAF
TRBJ2-3 TRBV6-5 ASSPGSGGAVDTQY
TRBJ1-1 TRBV5-1 ASSLTSGFNTEAF
TRBJ2-1 TRBV20-1 SARDPFPGNSYNEQF
TRBJ2-5 TRBV4-1 ASSQWAQETQY
TRBJ2-6 TRBV14 ASSQSSGANVLT